A single sample is the source of the 10 T cell receptor beta chains below, sequenced in a study of chemoradiotherapy in HPV16-positive cancers. Clones were read by immunoSEQ multiplex PCR, and TCRdb kept only the in-frame ones, dropping some. The sample has 65,000 to 80,000 clones; almost 90% are singletons. The starting material was blood, obtained from a patient who underwent chemoradiotherapy. Source of these receptors: a human donor with HPV-associated anogenital cancer.

This clone was detected a few times. The chain employs TRBV6-1 and TRBJ1-6; D call uncertain. Germline V gene data show CDR1 as MNHNS and CDR2 as SASEGT. V shed 2 bases and J shed 4 bases, with 12 bases lying between them. This CDR3 has 16 residues. In DNA form, the CDR3 reads TGTGCCAGCAGTGAATTTAGTCTACTGTATAATTCACCCCTCCACTTT. Translating it yields CASSEFSLLYNSPLHF.

This chain joins TRBV5-1 and TRBJ2-1; a possible D gene is TRBD2 (6 bases). The CDR3 consists of 15 residues. The germline V and J ends were trimmed by 6 bases and 2 bases, with 15 bases remaining between them. Germline CDR1 SGHRS, CDR2 YFSETQ. The CDR3 sequence: CASTQWAGTYNEQFF. CDR3 in DNA: TGCGCCAGCACCCAATGGGCGGGAACCTACAATGAGCAGTTCTTC.

This rearrangement joins TRBV5-1 to TRBJ2-5; D ambiguous. The V gene's germline CDR1 is SGHRS and CDR2 YFSETQ. The CDR3 has 14 residues. The ends were cut back, 0 bases at V and 3 bases at J, with 9 bases in the middle. The CDR3 loop is CASSLVFGEETQYF. The CDR3 nucleotides are TGCGCCAGCAGCTTGGTATTTGGCGAAGAGACCCAGTACTTC.

This chain connects TRBV18 to TRBJ2-2; D call uncertain. V was trimmed by 3 bases and J by 0 bases, leaving 5 bases between them. In germline, CDR1 is KGHSH, CDR2 LQKENI. The CDR3 is made up of 14 amino acids. CDR3 nucleotide sequence: TGTGCCAGCTCACCCGAAACGAACACCGGGGAGCTGTTTTTT. Translation gives CASSPETNTGELFF.

This clone occurred once. The chain uses TRBV6-5 and TRBJ2-1; 9 bases map to TRBD1. J was trimmed by 7 bases and V by 5 bases; bases with no gene match: 3. The CDR3 runs 13 residues. Germline V gene sequence: CDR1 MNHEY, CDR2 SVGAGI. The CDR3 DNA follows: TGTGCCAGCAGTCCCGGGACAGGGAATGAGCAGTTCTTC. It specifies CASSPGTGNEQFF.

V usage is TRBV28 and J usage is TRBJ2-3; TRBD1 aligns across 7 bases. The CDR3 runs to 15 residues. Germline-derived CDR1 and CDR2 are MDHEN and SYDVKM. Trimming removed 6 bases from V and 1 base from J; junction bases left unmatched: 7. The CDR3 DNA sequence: TGTGCCAGCAGGACCGGGGACAGCGGCACAGATACGCAGTATTTT. Residues: CASRTGDSGTDTQYF.

The chain carries TRBV10-2 and TRBJ2-7, with TRBD2 identical over 11 bases. The CDR3 spans 17 residues. CDR1 and CDR2 from the germline V gene are WSHSY and SAAADI. After removal of 1 base from V and 6 bases from J, the junction contained 11 bases not matched to a gene. The CDR3, as DNA: TGCGCCAGCAGTGAGTACTGGCTAGCGGGAGGCAATAGCGAGCAGTACTTC. Translated: CASSEYWLAGGNSEQYF.

The chain links TRBV2 to TRBJ2-7; 13 nucleotides align to TRBD2. V was pared by 2 bases and J by 2 bases, with 3 bases of the junction left unmatched. CDR1 is SNHLY and CDR2 is FYNNEI in the germline V gene. The CDR3 is 16 amino acids. CDR3 DNA sequence: TGTGCCAGCAGTGAACTACTAGCGGGGGGGCCCTACGAGCAGTACTTC. Protein product: CASSELLAGGPYEQYF.

V gene TRBV4-1 combines with J gene TRBJ1-2, with D perhaps matching TRBD1 (5 bases). The CDR3 has 14 amino acids. The germline V and J ends were trimmed by 1 base and 6 bases, with 12 bases remaining between them. Germline V CDR1 and CDR2: MGHRA, YSYEKL. The CDR3 nucleotides read TGCGCCAGCAGCCAAGTACCCAGGGCGGATGGCTACACCTTC. Protein product: CASSQVPRADGYTF.

This chain links TRBV15 with TRBJ2-7; D tentatively reads TRBD1 or TRBD2 (6 bases each). Per the germline V gene, CDR1 is LNHNV and CDR2 is YYDKDF (reference sequence). The CDR3 covers 13 residues. The V and J ends lost 5 bases and 6 bases respectively, with 14 bases between them. In DNA form, the CDR3 reads TGTGCCACCAGCGTCCGACGGGGGCTCGAGCAGTACTTC. This codes for CATSVRRGLEQYF.